This entry is about one TCR beta chain. Produced via immunoSEQ multiplex PCR; TCRdb's table is partial and in-frame only. The table shows some 120,000 clones, with roughly 85% occurring only once. V lost 6 bases and J lost 2, with 11 bases in between. Germline values: CDR1 SNHLY, CDR2 FYNNEI. This CDR3 is 13 amino acids long. The sample is drawn from a study of T cell responses to AZD1222 COVID-19 vaccine. The specimen was peripheral blood, collected on day 0 of MenACWY control vaccination. This rearrangement joins TRBV2 to TRBJ2-7; D might be TRBD1 (6 bases). This receptor was identified in an adult in good health. The DNA of the CDR3 is TGTGCCAGCAGGGGGGACATTACCTACGAGCAGTACTTC. This translates into CASRGDITYEQYF.